Following are 8 T cell receptor beta chains from one sample sequenced in a study of cytotoxic CD8 clonotypes in ibrutinib-treated CLL (dated by TCRdb to about 2021). Explained via the paper, the time point label denotes: about eleven months on ibrutinib. Libraries were constructed by the immunoSEQ multiplex PCR assay. TCRdb's version of the immuneACCESS table is confined to in-frame rearrangements and falls short of the full clone set. An unresolved V gene accounts for under half of the shortfall where checked; the remainder is of unknown origin. The sample data list approximately 190,000 clones, and approximately 79% of these were observed just once. The top ten hold roughly 11% of the sample. The source material was PBMCs, sampled after 12 months of ibrutinib treatment. These receptors came from a human donor with chronic lymphocytic leukemia.

This sequence joins TRBV28 and TRBJ2-7; D is possibly TRBD1 or TRBD2 (5 bases each). This CDR3 spans 14 amino acids. The germline V gene has CDR1 MDHEN and CDR2 SYDVKM. Trimming removed 6 bases at V and 2 bases at J, with 14 bases between. CDR3 DNA: TGTGCCAGCAGCCAGAGGACGGGACCCTACGAGCAGTACTTC. As protein: CASSQRTGPYEQYF.

V and J are TRBV19 and TRBJ1-1; D remains unclear. Between the trimmed V and J ends, which lost 5 bases and 0 bases, there was a span of 13 bases. Germline CDR1 reads LNHDA; CDR2 reads SQIVND (reference sequence). This CDR3 region has 15 residues. CDR3 loop: CASSPSWVMNTEAFF. CDR3 DNA: TGTGCCAGTAGTCCAAGTTGGGTCATGAACACTGAAGCTTTCTTT. The full variable domain, with the rest looked up from reference TRBV19 and TRBJ1-1, is DGGITQSPKYLFRKEGQNVTLSCEQNLNHDAMYWYRQDPGQGLRLIYYSQIVNDFQKGDIAEGYSVSREKKESFPLTVTSAQKNPTAFYLCASSPSWVMNTEAFFGQGTRLTVV.

The genes are TRBV29-1 and TRBJ2-2; D unclear. V was shortened by 2 bases and J by 6 bases, with 1 base between the two germline ends. CDR3 size: 10 residues. Germline V lookup: CDR1 SQVTM, CDR2 ANQGSEA. CDR3: CSVESGELFF. The CDR3 DNA is TGCAGCGTTGAATCCGGGGAGCTGTTTTTT.

The chain recombines TRBV7-6 with TRBJ2-3, with D possibly matching TRBD2 (5 bases). CDR1 SGHVS and CDR2 FNYEAQ come from the germline V gene. V lost 8 bases and J lost 3, with 15 bases in between. This CDR3 is built from 14 residues. The chain's CDR3 is CASGESGWTDTQYF. The CDR3 nucleotides read TGTGCCAGCGGGGAGTCGGGTTGGACAGATACGCAGTATTTT.

This rearrangement joins TRBV27 to TRBJ2-6; D may match TRBD1 or TRBD2 (5 bases each). V was cut by 6 bases and J by 2 bases, with 11 bases left in between. From germline, CDR1 is MNHEY and CDR2 SMNVEV (reference sequence). The CDR3 loop spans 15 amino acids. The CDR3 nucleotides read TGTGCCAGCAGCCTGATGGGGGCTGGGGCCAACGTCCTGACTTTC. It yields the protein CASSLMGAGANVLTF. The complete variable domain, with remaining parts taken from reference TRBV27 and TRBJ2-6, reads EAQVTQNPRYLITVTGKKLTVTCSQNMNHEYMSWYRQDPGLGLRQIYYSMNVEVTDKGDVPEGYKVSRKEKRNFPLILESPSPNQTSLYFCASSLMGAGANVLTFGAGSRLTVL.

The V gene is TRBV18, the J gene TRBJ2-2; 7 positions agree with TRBD1. The germline V gene encodes CDR1 KGHSH and CDR2 LQKENI. The CDR3 is 16 amino acids. Losses at the gene ends were 3 bases for V and 3 bases for J; bases not matched to a gene: 7. The CDR3 coding sequence is TGTGCCAGCTCACCGCTGAATCAGGGGGACACCGGGGAGCTGTTTTTT. It translates to CASSPLNQGDTGELFF.

This clone was seen a single time. The J gene is TRBJ1-2, the V gene TRBV6-5; 7 positions agree with TRBD1. The germline V gene encodes CDR1 MNHEY and CDR2 SVGAGI. The CDR3 is made up of 14 amino acids. J lost 2 bases, V lost 5 bases, and 5 bases had no gene match. CDR3 protein: CASSPQGDNYGYTF. For the CDR3, the DNA is TGTGCCAGCAGTCCGCAGGGGGACAACTATGGCTACACCTTC.

This clone was recorded only once. This sequence joins TRBV11-2 and TRBJ1-2, with D unclear. The CDR3 loop spans 15 amino acids. The germline CDR1 and CDR2 sequences are SGHAT and FQNNGV. The germline V and J ends were trimmed by 5 bases and 2 bases, with 15 bases remaining between them. The CDR3 coding sequence is TGTGCCAGCAGCGGACTGGATGAGAGAAACTATGGCTACACCTTC. Translated, it gives CASSGLDERNYGYTF.